Listed below are T cell receptor beta chains from one sample, sequenced in a study of Graves' ophthalmopathy and Graves' hyperthyroidism. TCRdb independently ran MiXCR on the multiplex PCR reads; one entry per CDR3 protein. In the table there are under 800,000 distinct CDR3 sequences, around a fifth of which are singletons. The sequenced sample was peripheral blood. Receptor source: a woman in her late teens or twenties with stable Graves' hyperthyroidism. Some clones in this sample may be carry-over from other donors' samples. CDR3s include the opening cysteine and the closing phenylalanine or tryptophan. A D gene is named only where the DNA matches it firmly. Clone size is shown for a subset of rows, as once, few, many or a class of expanded clone.

clone size	D gene	V gene	J gene	CDR3 DNA	CDR3 protein
many	-	TRBV27	TRBJ1-1	TGTGCCAGCAGTTATGGGGATTGGACTGAAGCTTTCTTT	CASSYGDWTEAFF
many	-	TRBV6-2/TRBV6-3	TRBJ1-5	TGTGCCAGCAGTTACGTCGGCTACAGGGCCAATCAGCCCCAGCATTTT	CASSYVGYRANQPQHF
many	-	TRBV30	TRBJ2-2	TGTGCCTGGATTCACTCTGTAGGGTTCGGGGAGCTGTTTTTT	CAWIHSVGFGELFF
many	-	TRBV6-1	TRBJ1-1	TGTGCCAGCAGTGCCGCTCGAAACACTGAAGCTTTCTTT	CASSAARNTEAFF
-	-	TRBV7-2	TRBJ2-5	TGTGCCAGCAGCTTACTCGGCAGGGAAGAGACCCAGTACTTC	CASSLLGREETQYF
many	-	TRBV7-2	TRBJ2-7	TGTGCCAGCAGCTTGGTCGAGTTTTCCGGCTACGAGCAGTACTTC	CASSLVEFSGYEQYF
-	-	TRBV6-1	TRBJ2-7	TGTGCCAGCAGTGAAGCGAGACTTAGCGAGCAGTACTTC	CASSEARLSEQYF
-	TRBD1	TRBV30	TRBJ2-7	TGTGCCTGGAACAGAAGGGACAGAACCTACGAGCAGTACTTC	CAWNRRDRTYEQYF
many	-	TRBV10-3	TRBJ2-7	TGTGCCATCAGTGGTGGGGGCCACGAGCAGTACTTC	CAISGGGHEQYF
many	-	TRBV13	TRBJ1-2	TGTGCCAGCAGCTTAGGAGAGGGCAGGGCCAAGGGCTACACCTTC	CASSLGEGRAKGYTF
many	TRBD2	TRBV20-1	TRBJ2-5	TGCAGTGCTAGAGATCAGCGGGGGGGCGCATTGGAGACCCAGTACTTC	CSARDQRGGALETQYF
many	-	TRBV30	TRBJ1-2	TGTGCCTGGAAAAATCCCGGACGGGCTAACTATGGCTACACCTTC	CAWKNPGRANYGYTF
many	TRBD1	TRBV25-1	TRBJ2-7	TGTGCCAGCAGTATGGGACAGATCTCCTACGAGCAGTACTTC	CASSMGQISYEQYF
few	-	TRBV28	TRBJ1-2	TGTGCCAGCAGTTTTGGTGGAATCCGTTATGGCTACACCTTC	CASSFGGIRYGYTF
-	-	TRBV6-1	TRBJ2-7	TGTGCCAGCACCCCGGCCCATTCCTACGAGCAGTACTTC	CASTPAHSYEQYF
-	-	TRBV5-1	TRBJ2-7	TGCGCCAGCAGCGGGGGCTGGGATGGAGCCTACGAGCAGTACTTC	CASSGGWDGAYEQYF
many	TRBD1	TRBV12-3/TRBV12-4	TRBJ1-2	TGTGCCAGCAGTTTAGCGTATACAGGGGACTATGGCTACACCTTC	CASSLAYTGDYGYTF
many	TRBD1	TRBV2	TRBJ1-1	TGTGCCAGCAGCGCGGGACAGGTATACACTGAAGCTTTCTTT	CASSAGQVYTEAFF
many	-	TRBV12-3/TRBV12-4	TRBJ1-5	TGTGCCAGCAGTTCCGAGTTGTACAATCAGCCCCAGCATTTT	CASSSELYNQPQHF
many	TRBD2	TRBV20-1	TRBJ2-7	TGCAGTGCTAGAGGGACTAGCTGGTACGAGCAGTACTTC	CSARGTSWYEQYF
many	-	TRBV10-3	TRBJ1-3	TGTGCCATCATTCCGGACACTTATGGAAACACCATATATTTT	CAIIPDTYGNTIYF
many	-	TRBV6-2/TRBV6-3	TRBJ2-7	TGTGCCAGCAAATGGAACCGGGACCGACTTTACGAGCAGTACTTC	CASKWNRDRLYEQYF
few	-	TRBV12-3/TRBV12-4	TRBJ1-1	TGTGCCAGCAGTGTGAACAGGGAGATGAACACTGAAGCTTTCTTT	CASSVNREMNTEAFF
many	-	TRBV19	TRBJ2-7	TGTGCCAGTAGTATCGGGGGAGAGCAGTACTTC	CASSIGGEQYF
many	-	TRBV27	TRBJ2-7	TGTGCCAGCAGTTCGTTCGACATCCTGTACGAGCAGTACTTC	CASSSFDILYEQYF
many	-	TRBV20-1	TRBJ1-5	TGCAGTGCTAGGGAGGGGAACCAGCCCCAGCGTTTT	CSAREGNQPQRF
many	TRBD2	TRBV9	TRBJ2-5	TGTGCCAGCAGCGTAGGGTCCAGCGGGAGGGAAGAGACCCAGTACTTC	CASSVGSSGREETQYF
few	-	TRBV28	TRBJ2-5	TGTGCCAGCAGTTTGTCGACACCGAAGGACCAGTACTTC	CASSLSTPKDQYF
many	-	TRBV12-3/TRBV12-4	TRBJ1-5	TGTGCCAGCAGTTTGCTGCAGAGCAATCAGCCCCAGCATTTT	CASSLLQSNQPQHF
many	TRBD1	TRBV2	TRBJ1-5	TGTGCCAGCAGGACGGACAGGGGGCGTTCCTCCCCCCAGCATTTT	CASRTDRGRSSPQHF
-	TRBD2	TRBV11-1	TRBJ2-7	TGTGCCAGCAGCTTACCAATCCCCGGACTAGCGGGTGTCCCTGAGCAGTACTTC	CASSLPIPGLAGVPEQYF
many	TRBD2	TRBV27	TRBJ2-7	TGTGCCAGCAGCCGCCTAGGAAGCGGGGGGTACCCCTACGAGCAGTACTTC	CASSRLGSGGYPYEQYF
many	-	TRBV4-2	TRBJ1-1	TGTGCCAGCAGCCAAGGGGACCGGGCCACTGAAGCTTTCTTT	CASSQGDRATEAFF
many	-	TRBV27	TRBJ2-5	TGTGCCAGCAGTTTTCGCCGGACAGAGACCCAGTACTTC	CASSFRRTETQYF
few	-	TRBV6-1	TRBJ2-6	TGTGCCAGTACTACGGGACACTGGAACGTCCTGACTTTC	CASTTGHWNVLTF
many	TRBD1	TRBV30	TRBJ1-6	TGTGCCTGGTCGCCGGGACAGGTTAAATCACCCCTCCACTTT	CAWSPGQVKSPLHF
many	-	TRBV7-2	TRBJ2-2	TGTGCCAGCAGCTTACGCCCCGGGGAGCTGTTTTTT	CASSLRPGELFF
-	TRBD2	TRBV6-2/TRBV6-3	TRBJ2-5	TGTGCCAGCAGTTACTCGAGAGCGGGGGCCAACCAAGAGACCCAGTACTTC	CASSYSRAGANQETQYF
many	TRBD1	TRBV20-1	TRBJ2-7	TGCAGTGCTAGGGCCCCGGGACAGGGACTTAGGGAGCAGTACTTC	CSARAPGQGLREQYF
once	TRBD1	TRBV6-1	TRBJ1-1	TGTGCCAGCAGTCAGGGACAGGGCCTCACTGAAGCTTTCTTT	CASSQGQGLTEAFF
many	TRBD1	TRBV2	TRBJ1-3	TGTGCCAGCAGTGAATTAGGGACAGGGGTCAGTAGAGCTGGAAACACCATATATTTT	CASSELGTGVSRAGNTIYF
-	-	TRBV6-2/TRBV6-3	TRBJ1-5	TGTGCCAGCAGTTACTCAACCCATTCGCAGCCCCAGCATTTT	CASSYSTHSQPQHF
many	TRBD1	TRBV12-3/TRBV12-4	TRBJ2-4	TGTGCCAGCAGTCAAGGACAGGGAGGCTCCAAAAACATTCAGTACTTC	CASSQGQGGSKNIQYF
-	-	TRBV30	TRBJ2-2	TGTGCCTGGAACGGAGGGGGAGAAGTCGGGGAGCTGTTTTTT	CAWNGGGEVGELFF
-	TRBD2	TRBV11-2	TRBJ2-2	TGTGCCAGCAGCTTAAGTTCTAGCGGGGGGCCCGGGGAGCTGTTTTTT	CASSLSSSGGPGELFF
few	TRBD1	TRBV7-6	TRBJ1-5	TGTGCCAGCAGCTTAGCTGAGGGACAGCCGCCCCAGCATTTT	CASSLAEGQPPQHF
many	-	TRBV20-1	TRBJ2-7	TGCAGTGCTAGAGTGCACGCAAGATCCTACGAGCAGTACTTC	CSARVHARSYEQYF
-	-	TRBV28	TRBJ1-3	TGTGCCAGCAGTCCCCGTATCGGAAACACCATATATTTT	CASSPRIGNTIYF
many	-	TRBV20-1	TRBJ1-5	TGCAGTGCTAGAGAGGGGGGATCTCAGCCCCAGCATTTT	CSAREGGSQPQHF
many	-	TRBV5-1	TRBJ2-5	TGCGCCAGCAGCTTGGGTGCCAGGGGATCAGAGACCCAGTACTTC	CASSLGARGSETQYF
many	-	TRBV24-1	TRBJ1-2	TGTGCCACCAGTGAACAGAGTGGAGGGAGATGTGGCTACACCTTC	CATSEQSGGRCGYTF
-	-	TRBV7-2	TRBJ2-7	TGTGCCAGCAGCGTCGCCCCCGGGGCATACGAGCAGTACTTC	CASSVAPGAYEQYF
many	-	TRBV6-5	TRBJ1-3	TGTGCCAGCAGTTACTGGCCGCCGCCCGGAAACACCATATATTTT	CASSYWPPPGNTIYF
many	-	TRBV20-1	TRBJ1-1	TGCAGTGCGCAGATGGGGGGGGGCAACACTGAAGCTTTCTTT	CSAQMGGGNTEAFF
-	TRBD1	TRBV7-3	TRBJ1-2	TGTGCCAGCAGCGGAGGGACAGGGGGAGGCTACACCTTC	CASSGGTGGGYTF
-	-	TRBV13	TRBJ1-1	TGTGCCAGCAGCTTTGGGGGGACGAACACTGAAGCTTTCTTT	CASSFGGTNTEAFF
-	-	TRBV25-1	TRBJ2-4	TGTGCCAGCAGTTATGGGCCGTTTAGCGTTCAGTACTTC	CASSYGPFSVQYF
many	TRBD1	TRBV7-8	TRBJ2-7	TGTGCCAGCAGCTTGTTCGGGACAGGCACCTACGAGCAGTACTTC	CASSLFGTGTYEQYF